The T cell receptor (beta chain) under discussion was sequenced for a study of CD8+ T cells in alopecia areata. Turning to the study itself: Dosing spanned 6 to 18 months on tofacitinib, then 6 months off drug.

Sequencing templates came from extracted RNA that was reverse transcribed into cDNA. This table comes from immunoSEQ multiplex PCR, and its TCRdb copy is limited to in-frame clones, with some not included. Of approximately 180,000 clones in the sample, 50% to 70% were seen once. Germline V gene lookup returns CDR1 GTSNPN and CDR2 SVGIG (reference sequence). Trimming took 2 bases from V and 8 from J, leaving 15 bases between them. The CDR3 extends over 13 amino acids. With regard to this clone: Its target is not known.

Points from the study as a whole: Alopecia totalis/universalis scalp especially showed more expanded CD8+ clones than normal scalp.

The chain links TRBV30 to TRBJ1-2; D is possibly TRBD1 (5 bases). This sequence originates from a human donor with alopecia areata. The starting material was CD4+ T cells sorted from blood, obtained at week 0. The CDR3 sequence is CAWSPTGAPGYTF. In DNA form, the CDR3 reads TGTGCCTGGAGTCCCACAGGAGCGCCCGGCTACACCTTC.